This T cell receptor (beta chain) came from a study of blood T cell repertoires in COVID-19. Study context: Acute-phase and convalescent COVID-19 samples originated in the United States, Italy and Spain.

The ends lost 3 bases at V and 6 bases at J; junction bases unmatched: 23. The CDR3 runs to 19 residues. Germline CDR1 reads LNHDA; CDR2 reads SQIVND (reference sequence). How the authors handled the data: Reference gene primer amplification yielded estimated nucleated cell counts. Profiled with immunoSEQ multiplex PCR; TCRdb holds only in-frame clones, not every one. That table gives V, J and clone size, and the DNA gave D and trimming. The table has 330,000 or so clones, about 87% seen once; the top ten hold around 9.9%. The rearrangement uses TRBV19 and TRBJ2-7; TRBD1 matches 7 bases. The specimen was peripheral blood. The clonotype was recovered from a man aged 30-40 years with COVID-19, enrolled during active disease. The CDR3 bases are TGTGCCAGTAGTATCCGAGCCCAGCTCAAACGAGGGGGCGTTAGCGAGCAGTACTTC. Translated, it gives CASSIRAQLKRGGVSEQYF.